The clone carrying this TCR beta chain was seen only a few times. No antigen is known for it. The size of this beta chain means little, since it is a stray read in a library made for alpha chains. Noted time point: sample taken at primary tumor resection. The germline V and J ends were trimmed by 4 bases and 5 bases, with 15 bases remaining between them. The CDR3 contains 14 residues. CDR1 is DFQATT, CDR2 SNEGSKA, per germline (reference sequence). These data originate in a study of spatial heterogeneity in lung cancer. Whole-study results and caveats: Tumor mutation counts were tracked by expanded intratumoral alpha and beta TCR counts.

Via MiXCR, TCRdb re-called the 5' RACE reads, giving one row per CDR3 protein. The sample gives approximately 6,800 distinct CDR3 sequences, roughly an eighth of which show up once; 8% to 10% is in the top ten. Material: lung tumor tissue, obtained at surgery. The rearrangement links TRBV20-1 to TRBJ1-5, with TRBD1 as a possible D gene (6 bases). The TCR originated in a male donor with early-stage non-small cell lung cancer. The CDR3 loop is CSANAGTNHQPQHF. The CDR3 DNA follows: TGCAGTGCTAACGCCGGGACAAATCATCAGCCCCAGCATTTT.